The rows below give T cell receptor beta chains drawn from one sample of a study of T cell changes during pregnancy in multiple sclerosis. Sequencing was performed with immunoSEQ multiplex PCR; in TCRdb, only in-frame clones are kept and a portion is missing. The sample includes about 94,000 clones, approximately 95% seen only once; the top ten take roughly 0.95%. Specimen: peripheral blood, collected after pregnancy. The receptors shown here come from a female donor with multiple sclerosis, enrolled in a pregnancy study. The CDR3 runs from the conserved cysteine through the conserved F or W. A D gene is named only where the DNA matches it firmly. Some rows mark clone size as missing; the rest say once, few, many or name a class of expanded clone.

clone_size,v_call,cdr3_length,d_call,j_call,cdr3_aa,cdr3_nt
-,TRBV19,15,-,TRBJ2-2,CASSRLSGITGELFF,TGTGCCAGTAGTAGGCTTAGCGGAATCACCGGGGAGCTGTTTTTT
-,TRBV5-8,17,TRBD1,TRBJ2-4,CASSLRDSLLAKNIQYF,TGTGCCAGCAGCCTCAGGGACAGCCTTCTAGCCAAAAACATTCAGTACTTC
-,TRBV2,12,-,TRBJ2-7,CASSGSSYEQYF,TGTGCCAGCAGTGGCAGCTCCTACGAGCAGTACTTC
-,TRBV27,13,-,TRBJ2-7,CASSLQDSYEQYF,TGTGCCAGCAGTTTACAGGACAGCTACGAGCAGTACTTC
-,TRBV6-1,15,TRBD1,TRBJ1-1,CASSPGTGLDTEAFF,TGTGCCAGCAGTCCCGGGACAGGATTGGACACTGAAGCTTTCTTT
-,TRBV5-5,12,-,TRBJ2-7,CASSLGGYEQYF,TGTGCCAGCAGCTTGGGCGGTTACGAGCAGTACTTC
-,TRBV28,16,-,TRBJ1-5,CASTSRHGNSNQPQHF,TGTGCCAGCACCTCCCGACACGGAAATAGCAATCAGCCCCAGCATTTT
once,TRBV9,17,TRBD2,TRBJ2-1,CASSVGGGTSGYNEQFF,TGTGCCAGCAGCGTAGGAGGCGGGACTAGCGGTTACAATGAGCAGTTCTTC
-,TRBV5-1,17,TRBD1,TRBJ2-5,CASSLRRGQGATETQYF,TGCGCCAGCAGCTTGCGGCGGGGACAGGGGGCAACCGAGACCCAGTACTTC
-,TRBV9,14,-,TRBJ2-1,CASSVAGAPNEQFF,TGTGCCAGCAGCGTAGCGGGAGCCCCCAATGAGCAGTTCTTC
-,TRBV7-8,16,TRBD2,TRBJ2-1,CASSTELGGRANEQFF,TGTGCCAGCAGTACCGAGCTGGGCGGGAGGGCCAATGAGCAGTTCTTC
-,TRBV19,14,-,TRBJ1-4,CASSIGTADEKLFF,TGTGCCAGTAGTATAGGGACAGCTGATGAAAAACTGTTTTTT
-,TRBV14,15,-,TRBJ2-2,CASSLGGPLSWELFF,TGTGCCAGCAGCTTGGGGGGGCCCCTCTCGTGGGAGCTGTTTTTT
-,TRBV7-2,15,-,TRBJ2-5,CASSLAGSGVETQYF,TGTGCCAGCAGCTTAGCCGGTTCAGGGGTGGAGACCCAGTACTTC
-,TRBV2,15,TRBD1,TRBJ1-2,CASSEGQGVVYGYTF,TGTGCCAGCAGTGAAGGACAGGGGGTCGTCTATGGCTACACCTTC
-,TRBV4-1,15,-,TRBJ2-7,CASSQDKAEPYEQYF,TGCGCCAGCAGCCAAGATAAAGCGGAGCCCTACGAGCAGTACTTC
-,TRBV18,18,TRBD1,TRBJ1-5,CASSPPIRAGGSNQPQHF,TGTGCCAGCTCACCACCGATTCGGGCAGGGGGAAGCAATCAGCCCCAGCATTTT
-,TRBV29-1,15,TRBD1,TRBJ2-3,CSVPPPDATGGTQYF,TGCAGCGTACCTCCTCCTGACGCTACAGGGGGTACGCAGTATTTT
-,TRBV18,15,-,TRBJ1-4,CASSPNLGAGEKLFF,TGTGCCAGCTCACCTAACCTAGGGGCTGGGGAAAAACTGTTTTTT
-,TRBV11-2,16,-,TRBJ1-1,CASSPTSGINIPEAFF,TGTGCCAGCAGCCCGACCAGCGGGATTAACATCCCTGAAGCTTTCTTT
-,TRBV6-4,15,-,TRBJ2-2,CASSPRSGNTGELFF,TGTGCCAGCAGCCCCCGGAGTGGGAACACCGGGGAGCTGTTTTTT
few,TRBV27,13,-,TRBJ1-1,CASSFNRNTEAFF,TGTGCCAGCAGTTTTAACAGGAACACTGAAGCTTTCTTT
once,TRBV19,15,TRBD1,TRBJ2-7,CASSVTGTGGIEQYF,TGTGCCAGTAGCGTAACCGGGACAGGGGGTATCGAGCAGTACTTC
-,TRBV6-1,14,-,TRBJ1-5,CASRGGGSNQPQHF,TGTGCCAGCAGGGGAGGGGGGAGCAATCAGCCCCAGCATTTT
-,TRBV5-1,15,TRBD2,TRBJ2-7,CASSATSGSSYEQYF,TGCGCCAGCAGCGCCACTAGCGGGAGCTCCTACGAGCAGTACTTC
-,TRBV13,15,-,TRBJ1-4,CASSGHRVRDEKLFF,TGTGCCAGCAGCGGCCACAGGGTAAGGGATGAAAAACTGTTTTTT
-,TRBV5-1,18,TRBD2,TRBJ2-7,CASSLVSGSPTISYEQYF,TGCGCCAGCAGCTTGGTTAGCGGGAGCCCTACGATCTCCTACGAGCAGTACTTC
-,TRBV21-1,18,-,TRBJ1-5,CASSKAHETGPSNQPQHF,TGTGCCAGCAGCAAAGCGCATGAGACAGGACCCAGCAATCAGCCCCAGCATTTT
-,TRBV19,13,-,TRBJ1-3,CASDVGWGNTIYF,TGTGCCAGTGACGTGGGCTGGGGAAACACCATATATTTT
-,TRBV9,15,TRBD2,TRBJ2-3,CASSVVGGSSDTQYF,TGTGCCAGCAGCGTAGTTGGCGGGAGTTCAGATACGCAGTATTTT
-,TRBV29-1,10,-,TRBJ1-2,CSVEWGLITF,TGCAGCGTTGAGTGGGGACTCATCACCTTC
-,TRBV6-1,13,TRBD1,TRBJ1-1,CATTETGDGEAFF,TGTGCCACCACGGAGACAGGGGATGGTGAAGCTTTCTTT
-,TRBV7-9,19,TRBD2,TRBJ2-5,CASSLGLAGGRWQGETQYF,TGTGCCAGCAGCTTAGGTCTAGCGGGAGGCCGATGGCAAGGAGAGACCCAGTACTTC
-,TRBV9,14,-,TRBJ1-3,CASTTVGAGNTIYF,TGTGCCAGCACCACTGTGGGCGCTGGAAACACCATATATTTT
-,TRBV19,15,TRBD1,TRBJ2-7,CASSTAGQDYYEQYF,TGTGCCAGTAGTACCGCGGGACAGGACTACTACGAGCAGTACTTC
-,TRBV30,12,-,TRBJ2-1,CAWSVLGGEQFF,TGTGCCTGGAGTGTACTAGGGGGAGAGCAGTTCTTC
-,TRBV6-1,11,-,TRBJ2-2,CASSDSGELFF,TGTGCCAGCAGTGACTCCGGGGAGCTGTTTTTT
once,TRBV27,16,TRBD1,TRBJ1-1,CASSKLEDRGRRGSFF,TGTGCCAGCAGTAAGCTCGAAGACAGGGGGCGCAGGGGCTCTTTCTTT
-,TRBV7-6,16,TRBD1,TRBJ2-2,CASSYRRGTNTGELFF,TGTGCCAGCAGTTACCGCAGGGGGACGAACACCGGGGAGCTGTTTTTT
-,TRBV2,13,TRBD1,TRBJ2-7,CASSEGQGWEQYF,TGTGCCAGCAGTGAAGGACAGGGCTGGGAGCAGTACTTC
-,TRBV5-1,14,-,TRBJ2-2,CASSLVSRTGELFF,TGCGCCAGCAGCTTGGTCTCCAGGACCGGGGAGCTGTTTTTT
-,TRBV5-4,16,-,TRBJ2-2,CASSLLAGASTGELFF,TGTGCCAGCAGCTTGTTGGCAGGGGCTAGCACCGGGGAGCTGTTTTTT
-,TRBV15,14,-,TRBJ2-5,CATSREHSQETQYF,TGTGCCACCAGCAGAGAGCACAGCCAAGAGACCCAGTACTTC
-,TRBV5-1,15,-,TRBJ2-7,CASSLAQGSTYEQYF,TGCGCCAGCAGCTTGGCCCAGGGATCGACCTACGAGCAGTACTTC